This T cell receptor (beta chain) was obtained from a study of blood T cell repertoires in COVID-19 (dated by TCRdb to 2018 to 2021). General notes on the study: The collaborator samples originated in the United States, Italy and Spain and spanned the acute and convalescent phases of COVID-19. Sample metadata almost always included a de-identified subject ID, COVID-19 status, age in years and sex. Subjects who had been exposed to COVID-19, were actively infected with it, or had recovered from it provided the deeply sampled blood TCRbeta repertoires that made up the dataset. Samples came from the ongoing ImmuneRACE study (first 160 participants) plus 1,254 subjects from 6 global collaborators. Where HLA class I and class II types were available, the types were taken from metadata supplied by the sample provider, not from assay-based typing. The repertoires were released in a freely available public database meant as a resource for research on the immune response to SARS-CoV-2. The prospective study material was composed of cDNA or gDNA derived from T cells, B-cell-depleted T cells, or PBMCs. Findings and caveats that apply to the study as a whole: The amount of clinical and demographic metadata varied by source and participant and was provided uncurated.

Whole blood was collected in K2EDTA tubes by collaborating institutions according to the institutions' own protocols. For TCRbeta analysis, collaborators shipped samples in one of three forms: frozen whole blood, isolated PBMCs, or DNA extracted from either of those sample types. For this clone: The antigen this receptor binds is unknown. Base qualities are not provided; no much larger clone lies one nucleotide away.

The trim is 5 bases for V and 2 bases for J, with a gap of 10 bases between the germline ends. Sequences WSHSY (CDR1) and SAAADI (CDR2) are obtained from the germline V gene. CDR3 length: 13 amino acids, cysteine to phenylalanine. The CDR3 DNA has 39 bases and is translated from base 1. TCRbeta CDR3 regions were amplified from genomic DNA by means of the immunoSEQ Assay, a bias-controlled multiplex PCR. Per the authors' processing: The number of nucleated cells in each sample was estimated by amplification of reference gene primers within the assay. Sequence reads were collapsed and filtered to measure the absolute abundance of every unique TCRbeta CDR3 rearrangement. For each sample, productive Simpson clonality was calculated as the square root of Simpson's diversity index over productive rearrangements. Sourced from immuneACCESS, this table was stored by TCRdb with only in-frame sequences that have V and J called. A share of the clones is absent; for the studies checked, an unresolved V gene accounts for under half, and the remainder has no known explanation. V, J and clone size are those of that table, while D and trimming were read from the DNA. The sample contains hundreds of thousands of clones, approximately 84% of them found a single time. The ten largest clones capture approximately 7.9% of the sample.

This sequence uses TRBV10-2 and TRBJ2-7; a tentative D call is TRBD2 (6 bases match). Sequences were obtained from peripheral blood. The clonotype was recovered from a woman older than 75 with acute or convalescent COVID-19. The DNA is as follows: TGCGCCAGCAGTATCAGGAGGGCCTACGAGCAGTACTTC. It is translated as CASSIRRAYEQYF.